Presented here are 24 T cell receptor beta chains from one specimen sequenced in a study of brain T cells in children with intractable seizures. Some clones are missing from TCRdb's copy, which holds only in-frame ones; the method was immunoSEQ multiplex PCR. The top ten clones hold around 5% of a sample with hundreds of thousands of clones, roughly 92% of them seen once. The sample's time point: blood from clinic visit 5 months post-surgery; TSC patient then seizure free. The specimen comprised peripheral blood, sampled 4 to 5 months after surgery. Receptor source: a boy under two years old with tuberous sclerosis and intractable seizures.

The rearrangement links TRBV25-1 to TRBJ1-4; tentative D call: TRBD1 (6 bases). Looked up from germline, CDR1 is MGHDK and CDR2 is SYGVNS. The CDR3 sequence is 15 residues long. V dropped 4 bases and J dropped 4 bases, with 13 bases sitting between them. The CDR3 sequence: CASSGMTGNNEKLFF. As DNA, the CDR3 is TGTGCCAGCAGTGGGATGACAGGTAATAATGAAAAACTGTTTTTT.

V is TRBV7-9 and J is TRBJ2-2; the D gene could be TRBD1 or TRBD2 (5 bases each). The CDR3 covers 14 residues. The germline CDR1 and CDR2 sequences are SEHNR and FQNEAQ (reference sequence). The V gene lost 2 bases and the J gene lost 3 bases, with 7 bases spanning the gap. The CDR3 loop reads CASSLLGDTGELFF. The DNA for the CDR3 is TGTGCCAGCAGCTTACTGGGGGACACCGGGGAGCTGTTTTTT.

This chain connects TRBV15 to TRBJ2-1; 10 nucleotides match TRBD2. Trimming removed 0 bases from V and 6 bases from J; junction bases left unmatched: 2. Germline CDR1 reads LNHNV; CDR2 reads YYDKDF (reference sequence). The CDR3 extends over 15 amino acids. The CDR3 here is CATSREAGGPNEQFF. The CDR3 DNA reads TGTGCCACCAGCAGAGAAGCGGGGGGGCCCAATGAGCAGTTCTTC.

This chain joins TRBV9 and TRBJ2-7; TRBD1 is a possible D gene (5 bases). CDR1 and CDR2 (germline): SGDLS, YYNGEE. There are 14 residues in the CDR3. Deletions cut 0 bases from V and 0 bases from J, with 7 bases between. The CDR3 reads CASSVGRGSYEQYF. The CDR3, as DNA: TGTGCCAGCAGCGTAGGTAGGGGCTCCTACGAGCAGTACTTC.

The chain joins TRBV19 to TRBJ1-5; D remains ambiguous. Germline V gene lookup returns CDR1 LNHDA and CDR2 SQIVND (reference sequence). Between the trimmed V and J ends, which lost 3 bases and 0 bases, there was a span of 6 bases. This CDR3 has 14 amino acids. DNA for the CDR3: TGTGCCAGTAGTATTTTCCATAGCAATCAGCCCCAGCATTTT. It codes for CASSIFHSNQPQHF.

The chain links TRBV5-1 to TRBJ2-7, with 11 bases identical to TRBD2. The V segment lost 0 bases and the J segment 1 base; nucleotides outside the gene matches: 0. Germline values: CDR1 SGHRS, CDR2 YFSETQ. The CDR3 has 15 residues. CDR3 DNA: TGCGCCAGCAGCTTGGGGACTAGCGGGTCCTACGAGCAGTACTTC. As protein: CASSLGTSGSYEQYF.

The chain couples TRBV28 to TRBJ2-7, with 10 positions matching TRBD2. V dropped 6 bases and J dropped 5; count of bases not matched to a gene: 16. The CDR3 runs to 17 residues. Germline loops: CDR1 MDHEN, CDR2 SYDVKM. CDR3 coding DNA: TGTGCCAGCAGAAGCGGGAGGGCTTCCCGAGTAGTTAACGAGCAGTACTTC. Amino acid sequence: CASRSGRASRVVNEQYF.

The J gene is TRBJ2-7, the V gene TRBV6-5; 7 positions agree with TRBD1. Germline-derived CDR1 and CDR2 are MNHEY and SVGAGI. The ends lost 6 bases at V and 4 bases at J; junction bases unmatched: 6. CDR3 size: 13 residues. The CDR3 coding sequence is TGTGCCAGCAGGGAGACAGGGAATTACGAGCAGTACTTC. It yields the protein CASRETGNYEQYF.

The V and J genes are TRBV13 and TRBJ1-6; D not certain. With 5 bases removed from V and 6 bases from J, the gap between germline ends came to 8 bases. The germline V gene encodes CDR1 PRHDT and CDR2 FYEKMQ (reference sequence). The CDR3 length is 13 residues. CDR3 protein: CASSLRLNSPLHF. For the CDR3, the DNA is TGTGCCAGCAGCCTCAGACTTAATTCACCCCTCCACTTT.

This rearrangement joins TRBV18 to TRBJ1-6, with 8 positions matching TRBD1. V shed 2 bases and J 7 bases; nucleotides not matched to a gene: 4. The CDR3 length is 15 residues. Germline values: CDR1 KGHSH, CDR2 LQKENI. The CDR3 region is CASSPGDRLNSPLHF. DNA for the CDR3: TGTGCCAGCTCACCAGGGGACAGGTTAAATTCACCCCTCCACTTT.

This chain joins TRBV5-6 and TRBJ2-5, with a tentative D call TRBD2 (5 bases). This CDR3 contains 15 residues. The germline V and J ends were trimmed by 4 bases and 6 bases, with 19 bases remaining between them. Germline V gives CDR1 SGHDT, CDR2 YYEEEE. DNA for the CDR3: TGTGCCAGCAGCCTAGCCCCCACTGATGGGAAGACCCAGTACTTC. Its protein product is CASSLAPTDGKTQYF.

The chain has TRBV7-9 and TRBJ1-1; D is unclear. Germline lookup yields CDR1 SEHNR and CDR2 FQNEAQ (reference sequence). V lost 5 bases to trimming and J lost 3 bases, with 10 bases between them. The CDR3 spans 13 residues. CDR3 loop: CASSQRMDTEAFF. In DNA, the CDR3 is TGTGCCAGCAGCCAGCGGATGGACACTGAAGCTTTCTTT.

V usage is TRBV5-1 and J usage is TRBJ2-3; D call uncertain. In germline, CDR1 is SGHRS, CDR2 YFSETQ. Trimming removed 2 bases at V and 1 base at J, with 14 bases between. This CDR3 has 16 residues. The CDR3 here is CASSLNLRTRTDTQYF. The CDR3 bases are TGCGCCAGCAGCTTAAACCTGCGAACCCGCACAGATACGCAGTATTTT.

The chain employs TRBV5-4 and TRBJ2-7, with D perhaps matching TRBD1 (5 bases). This CDR3 has 14 residues. V was cut by 0 bases and J by 3 bases, with 10 bases left in between. In germline, CDR1 is SGHNT, CDR2 YYREEE (reference sequence). This chain's CDR3 is CASSLGKGDYEQYF. The CDR3 DNA reads TGTGCCAGCAGCTTGGGCAAAGGGGACTACGAGCAGTACTTC.

The chain employs TRBV7-9 and TRBJ2-1; TRBD2 aligns across 11 bases. Trimming took 5 bases from V and 9 from J; bases not matched to a gene: 12. The CDR3 sequence is 16 residues long. The germline gives CDR1 SEHNR, CDR2 FQNEAQ (reference sequence). The CDR3 nucleotides read TGTGCCAGCAGCACCCCGGGATGGCTAGCGGGAGGTGAGCAGTTCTTC. It is translated as CASSTPGWLAGGEQFF.

The chain combines TRBV5-4 with TRBJ2-5; D is possibly TRBD1 or TRBD2 (6 bases each). Trimming removed 4 bases at V and 4 bases at J, with 8 bases between. The CDR3 is 12 amino acids. The germline CDR1 and CDR2 sequences are SGHNT and YYREEE (reference sequence). The CDR3 sequence is CASSRGRETQYF. DNA of the CDR3: TGTGCCAGCAGCCGGGGGCGAGAGACCCAGTACTTC. Full variable domain (rest looked up from reference TRBV5-4 and TRBJ2-5): ETGVTQSPTHLIKTRGQQVTLRCSSQSGHNTVSWYQQALGQGPQFIFQYYREEENGRGNFPPRFSGLQFPNYSSELNVNALELDDSALYLCASSRGRETQYFGPGTRLLVL.

This rearrangement joins TRBV4-1 to TRBJ2-7; maybe TRBD2 (5 bases). The CDR3 covers 16 residues. Germline lookup yields CDR1 MGHRA and CDR2 YSYEKL. Deletions cut 4 bases from V and 0 bases from J, with 16 bases between. As DNA, the CDR3 is TGCGCCAGCAGCCCACTTACTAGGAATCCCTCCTACGAGCAGTACTTC. It translates to CASSPLTRNPSYEQYF.

V is TRBV2 and J is TRBJ1-1, with TRBD1 matching 9 bases. The CDR3 runs 15 residues. The germline V gene encodes CDR1 SNHLY and CDR2 FYNNEI. J gave up 0 bases and V 10 bases, and 9 bases lay outside the gene matches. The DNA for the CDR3 is TGTGCCATCTTACCCGGGACAGGGATGAACACTGAAGCTTTCTTT. Protein: CAILPGTGMNTEAFF.

This chain links TRBV19 with TRBJ1-5; weak D call: TRBD1 (5 bases). V lost 8 bases to trimming and J lost 5 bases, with 19 bases between them. CDR3 length equals 15 residues. Germline lookup yields CDR1 LNHDA and CDR2 SQIVND (reference sequence). The CDR3 sequence is CASHHGTVDYQPQHF. For the CDR3, the DNA is TGTGCCAGTCATCATGGGACGGTAGATTATCAGCCCCAGCATTTT.

The V and J genes are TRBV18 and TRBJ1-1, with TRBD1 identical over 9 bases. This CDR3 contains 16 residues. Germline V CDR1 and CDR2: KGHSH, LQKENI. The junction had 7 bases not matched to a gene; V was cut back by 4 bases and J by 1 base. The CDR3 DNA follows: TGTGCCAGCTCACGGCCCGGGACAGGGCAGAACACTGAAGCTTTCTTT. Translating gives CASSRPGTGQNTEAFF.

This chain joins TRBV25-1 and TRBJ2-1; D not resolved. The CDR3 contains 14 residues. Germline lookup yields CDR1 MGHDK and CDR2 SYGVNS. V shed 3 bases and J shed 0 bases, with 6 bases lying between them. The DNA for the CDR3 is TGTGCCAGCAGTGATGTAAACTCCTACAATGAGCAGTTCTTC. Translated: CASSDVNSYNEQFF.

DNA of the CDR3: TGCGCCAGCAGTGAGCACGCAGGGGACACCGGGGAGCTGTTTTTT. Its protein product is CASSEHAGDTGELFF. The chain couples TRBV10-1 to TRBJ2-2, with D possibly matching TRBD1 (6 bases). This CDR3 contains 15 residues. The V end was cut by 2 bases, the J end by 3 bases, with 10 bases between. Germline V gene data show CDR1 as WNHNN and CDR2 as SYGVQD (reference sequence).

The chain employs TRBV7-2 and TRBJ2-1; 8 bases match TRBD2. The V segment lost 3 bases and the J segment 0 bases; nucleotides outside the gene matches: 4. CDR1 and CDR2 (germline): SGHTA, FQGNSA. The CDR3 sequence is 16 residues long. CDR3 DNA: TGTGCCAGCAGCTTTAGCGGGGTTGGCTCCTACAATGAGCAGTTCTTC. Amino acids: CASSFSGVGSYNEQFF.

This sequence joins TRBV30 and TRBJ1-1, with D uncertain. Germline assignment: CDR1 GTSNPN and CDR2 SVGIG (reference sequence). The CDR3 covers 13 residues. Trimming took 4 bases from V and 0 from J, leaving 9 bases between them. The CDR3 sequence is CAWISAMNTEAFF. DNA of the CDR3: TGTGCCTGGATCTCAGCTATGAACACTGAAGCTTTCTTT.